In this sample, the clone carrying this T cell receptor beta chain is medium-sized (0.01 to 0.1%). Its antigen is undetermined. The sample belongs to a study of metastatic and nonmetastatic thyroid tumors. Study at large: Repertoire comparison spanned blood and tumor or nodule tissue of malignant and benign thyroid patients.

Each patient came to thyroid surgery without any prior treatment (of any kind). The V end lost 2 bases, the J end lost 6 bases, and 8 bases lay between the germline ends. The CDR3 length is 13 residues. Germline CDR1 MNHEY, CDR2 SVGAGI. Study conclusions and caveats: In blood and tumor, TCR beta diversity was reportedly significantly higher in malignant thyroid tumors than in benign nodules.

Original analysis: A classifier of distant metastasis in papillary thyroid cancer was built from CDR3 differences (across clinicopathological groups). TCRdb re-processed the PCR reads through MiXCR. The V and J calls were not made by the authors but by TCRdb's processing. Of over 14,000 clones listed, more than 25% are singletons. J is TRBJ1-5 and V is TRBV6-5; D is uncertain. Sequenced material: tumor tissue. This sequence originates from a female donor with papillary thyroid cancer or a benign thyroid nodule (not recorded which). Some clones in this sample may be carry-over from other donors' samples. The CDR3 nucleotides are TGTGCCAGCAGTTACGGCGGAGGTCAGCCCCAGCATTTT. Amino acid sequence: CASSYGGGQPQHF.